This T cell receptor beta chain was sequenced for a study of beta chain features in type 1 diabetes. Of the isolated RNA, all was reverse transcribed, and so the sequenced material was expressed TCRB transcripts. Method: immunoSEQ multiplex PCR; TCRdb's copy keeps in-frame clones and lacks some. The repertoire includes hundreds of thousands of clones, around a sixth of them detected once, and about 0.097% sits in the top ten. A word on this clone: Its antigen is as yet unknown.

Study-wide findings and caveats: The naive, central memory and Treg TCRB repertoires showed an apparent similarity that was greater among patients than among healthy donors. All four CD4+ subsets from Type 1 diabetes patients carried moderately but significantly shorter TCRB CDR3s. It was possible that PCR favored shorter templates, equally so in patients and controls.

The V and J ends lost 0 bases and 5 bases respectively, with 17 bases between them. CDR1 and CDR2 from the germline V gene are SGHRS and YFSETQ. The CDR3 extends over 16 amino acids. The sequenced sample was naive CD4+ T cells from blood. This TCR came from a man younger than 35 in good health. This chain connects TRBV5-1 to TRBJ2-5; D gene unclear. CDR3 residues: CASSLAEALGEETQYF. Here the CDR3 DNA reads TGCGCCAGCAGCTTGGCCGAAGCCCTTGGTGAGGAGACCCAGTACTTC.